Following are 20 T cell receptor beta chains from one sample sequenced in a study of CD8+ T cells in alopecia areata (dated 2018 in TCRdb). Library method: the immunoSEQ multiplex PCR assay. To provide template for TCR sequencing, every sample had RNA extracted and reverse transcribed into cDNA. TCRdb holds this immuneACCESS table with in-frame rearrangements only. Some clones are missing; in checked studies, unresolved V genes explain under half, and the rest has no known cause. The sample includes 150,000 or so clones, with more than 40% observed a single time. The ten biggest clones cover around 6.8% of the sample. Specimen: CD4+ T cells sorted from blood. All receptors come from a human donor with alopecia areata.

This chain links TRBV9 with TRBJ2-6; no firm D call. The CDR3 runs to 16 residues. Trimming took off 0 bases at V and 2 bases at J, with 9 bases between the two ends. CDR1 and CDR2 from the germline V gene are SGDLS and YYNGEE. This CDR3 reads CASSVVGTPGANVLTF. CDR3 in DNA: TGTGCCAGCAGCGTAGTGGGTACTCCTGGGGCCAACGTCCTGACTTTC.

For the CDR3, the DNA is TGCAGCGTGCCGGAACAGGGGGGGACTGAAGCTTTCTTT. Its translation: CSVPEQGGTEAFF. This sequence joins TRBV29-1 and TRBJ1-1, with TRBD1 matching over 8 bases. This CDR3 comprises 13 residues. In germline, CDR1 is SQVTM, CDR2 ANQGSEA. The ends lost 6 bases at V and 5 bases at J; junction bases unmatched: 8.

V and J are TRBV7-8 and TRBJ1-2; 9 bases line up with TRBD1. V lost 5 bases and J lost 6; bases outside the gene matches: 4. The CDR3 has 13 amino acids. The germline V gene has CDR1 SGHVS and CDR2 FQNEAQ. CDR3 DNA sequence: TGTGCCAGCAGCCTGGACAGGGGAAATGGCTACACCTTC. Its translation: CASSLDRGNGYTF. Looking up the rest from reference TRBV7-8 and TRBJ1-2 gives the full variable domain: GAGVSQSPRYKVAKRGQDVALRCDPISGHVSLFWYQQALGQGPEFLTYFQNEAQLDKSGLPSDRFFAERPEGSVSTLKIQRTQQEDSAVYLCASSLDRGNGYTFGSGTRLTVV.

The rearrangement links TRBV6-6 to TRBJ1-2; maybe TRBD1 (5 bases). CDR3 size: 14 residues. V shed 0 bases and J shed 6 bases, with 11 bases lying between them. Germline CDR1 reads MNHNY; CDR2 reads SVGAGI (reference sequence). CDR3 loop: CASSYSLGGHGYTF. The CDR3, as DNA: TGTGCCAGCAGTTACTCGCTCGGGGGTCATGGCTACACCTTC.

J is TRBJ1-2 and V is TRBV6-1; TRBD1 agrees at 8 bases. The CDR3 length is 13 residues. J lost 4 bases, V lost 6 bases, and 4 bases had no gene match. Germline loops: CDR1 MNHNS, CDR2 SASEGT. CDR3 bases: TGTGCCAGCAGGCTGACAGGGGCCTATGGCTACACCTTC. As protein: CASRLTGAYGYTF.

V gene TRBV29-1 combines with J gene TRBJ1-1; no clear D. Between the trimmed V and J ends, which lost 4 bases and 1 base, there was a span of 10 bases. The CDR3 is 13 residues long. Per the germline V gene, CDR1 is SQVTM and CDR2 is ANQGSEA. CDR3: CSVVGSTNTEAFF. In DNA form, the CDR3 reads TGCAGCGTTGTAGGCAGCACGAACACTGAAGCTTTCTTT.

The V and J genes are TRBV7-3 and TRBJ2-1; D possibly matches TRBD1 or TRBD2 (5 bases each). The CDR3 is made up of 15 amino acids. Germline V CDR1 and CDR2: SGHTA, FQGTGA. Between the trimmed V and J ends, which lost 0 bases and 10 bases, there was a span of 16 bases. The CDR3, as DNA: TGTGCCAGCAGCTTAACGGGACCCCCGGATGGAGAGCAGTTCTTC. Its protein product is CASSLTGPPDGEQFF.

The V call is TRBV30, the J call TRBJ2-1; unclear D gene. Trimming took off 2 bases at V and 4 bases at J, with 18 bases between the two ends. The CDR3 consists of 16 residues. Looked up from germline, CDR1 is GTSNPN and CDR2 is SVGIG (reference sequence). The CDR3 loop is CAWSPTTERLYNEQFF. The CDR3 coding sequence is TGTGCCTGGAGTCCGACCACGGAACGCTTATACAATGAGCAGTTCTTC.

The V and J genes are TRBV2 and TRBJ2-1; 13 nucleotides line up with TRBD2. The germline V gene has CDR1 SNHLY and CDR2 FYNNEI. Trimming cost V 6 bases and J 8 bases; bases outside gene matches: 10. The CDR3 loop spans 16 amino acids. The CDR3 is CASRGLAGLVSHEQFF. The CDR3 DNA sequence: TGTGCCAGCAGGGGACTAGCGGGATTAGTAAGCCATGAGCAGTTCTTC. The variable domain in full, with the rest retrieved from reference TRBV2 and TRBJ2-1, is EPEVTQTPSHQVTQMGQEVILRCVPISNHLYFYWYRQILGQKVEFLVSFYNNEISEKSEIFDDQFSVERPDGSNFTLKIRSTKLEDSAMYFCASRGLAGLVSHEQFFGPGTRLTVL.

The V and J genes are TRBV19 and TRBJ2-7; possibly TRBD1 for D (5 bases). Germline V gene lookup returns CDR1 LNHDA and CDR2 SQIVND (reference sequence). The CDR3 has 17 residues. Between the trimmed V and J ends, which lost 3 bases and 2 bases, there was a span of 20 bases. The CDR3 DNA is TGTGCCAGTAGTATGATGGGTGTCGGCAGGGTTACCTACGAGCAGTACTTC. Its translation: CASSMMGVGRVTYEQYF.

This clone was observed a few times. The same CDR3 also results from other DNA sequences found in this sample. The genes are TRBV5-1 and TRBJ2-7, with D unclear. From germline, CDR1 is SGHRS and CDR2 YFSETQ. V was trimmed by 0 bases and J by 6 bases, leaving 10 bases between them. This CDR3 is built from 13 residues. The CDR3 DNA reads TGCGCCAGCAGCTTGGCCGGGTTGAGCGAGCAGTACTTC. Protein product: CASSLAGLSEQYF.

The sample holds a few counts of this clone. The chain uses TRBV5-1 and TRBJ2-7, with 10 positions matching TRBD2. This CDR3 has 15 residues. Germline CDR1 SGHRS, CDR2 YFSETQ. The V segment lost 4 bases and the J segment 0 bases; nucleotides outside the gene matches: 4. The CDR3, as DNA: TGCGCCAGCAGCCAACTAGCGGGGTACTCCTACGAGCAGTACTTC. Translation: CASSQLAGYSYEQYF.

A word on this clone: Other nucleotide sequences from this sample produce the same CDR3. The V and J genes are TRBV27 and TRBJ2-3; no clear D. The CDR3 consists of 14 residues. Per germline, CDR1 MNHEY and CDR2 SMNVEV (reference sequence). Trimming took 4 bases from V and 0 from J, leaving 8 bases between them. In DNA form, the CDR3 reads TGTGCCAGCAGTTGGGCTGGTAGCACAGATACGCAGTATTTT. Translated, it gives CASSWAGSTDTQYF.

This clone was found a few times. The rearrangement links TRBV19 to TRBJ2-7; no clear D gene. Germline loops: CDR1 LNHDA, CDR2 SQIVND (reference sequence). Deletions cut 3 bases from V and 6 bases from J, with 15 bases between. The CDR3 length is 14 residues. The CDR3 protein is CASSMRQALREQYF. The DNA of the CDR3 is TGTGCCAGTAGTATGCGGCAGGCCCTACGCGAGCAGTACTTC. The whole variable domain, filled in from reference TRBV19 and TRBJ2-7, reads DGGITQSPKYLFRKEGQNVTLSCEQNLNHDAMYWYRQDPGQGLRLIYYSQIVNDFQKGDIAEGYSVSREKKESFPLTVTSAQKNPTAFYLCASSMRQALREQYFGPGTRLTVT.

There are a few counts of this clone. The chain is built from TRBV29-1 and TRBJ1-4; D unresolved. The CDR3 has 12 amino acids. Deletions cut 1 base from V and 5 bases from J, with 5 bases between. From germline, CDR1 is SQVTM and CDR2 ANQGSEA. The CDR3 sequence: CSVEGANEKLFF. For the CDR3, the DNA is TGCAGCGTTGAAGGGGCGAATGAAAAACTGTTTTTT. Full variable domain (outside the CDR3, taken from reference TRBV29-1 and TRBJ1-4): SAVISQKPSRDICQRGTSLTIQCQVDSQVTMMFWYRQQPGQSLTLIATANQGSEATYESGFVIDKFPISRPNLTFSTLTVSNMSPEDSSIYLCSVEGANEKLFFGSGTQLSVL.

A single count supports this clone. The rearrangement joins TRBV15 to TRBJ2-3; 7 bases fit TRBD2. This CDR3 is 15 amino acids long. The trim removed 0 bases at V and 5 bases at J, leaving 5 bases unmatched. The germline V gene has CDR1 LNHNV and CDR2 YYDKDF (reference sequence). CDR3 region: CATSRDPGEGDTQYF. Here the CDR3 DNA reads TGTGCCACCAGCAGAGATCCGGGGGAGGGAGATACGCAGTATTTT.

The chain has TRBV29-1 and TRBJ2-7; 7 bases fit TRBD1. Germline V gene data show CDR1 as SQVTM and CDR2 as ANQGSEA. CDR3 length equals 14 residues. The junction had 5 bases not matched to a gene; V was cut back by 1 base and J by 2 bases. The CDR3 protein is CSVEGGRGTYEQYF. The CDR3 nucleotides are TGCAGCGTTGAAGGGGGCAGGGGGACCTACGAGCAGTACTTC.

This clone has just a few counts. The chain links TRBV7-9 to TRBJ2-6; 8 bases agree with TRBD1. CDR1 SEHNR and CDR2 FQNEAQ come from the germline V gene (reference sequence). CDR3 length: 18 residues. The J segment lost 2 bases and the V segment lost 3 bases, leaving 9 bases of the junction unmatched. The CDR3 is CASSLNRDRMAGANVLTF. The DNA of the CDR3 is TGTGCCAGCAGCTTGAACCGGGACAGGATGGCTGGGGCCAACGTCCTGACTTTC.

This clone was seen a few times. The rearrangement uses TRBV29-1 and TRBJ2-3; the match to TRBD2 covers 7 bases. The CDR3 is 15 amino acids. Germline CDR1 reads SQVTM; CDR2 reads ANQGSEA. With V trimmed by 3 bases and J by 2 bases, 8 bases remained unmatched. The CDR3, as DNA: TGCAGCGTTGACCGTCTGGGGACTAACACAGATACGCAGTATTTT. It codes for CSVDRLGTNTDTQYF.

The genes are TRBV4-1 and TRBJ1-2, with 8 bases identical to TRBD1. The CDR3 loop spans 14 amino acids. V was clipped by 0 bases and J by 7 bases; unmatched bases: 4. The germline CDR1 and CDR2 sequences are MGHRA and YSYEKL. CDR3 coding DNA: TGCGCCAGCAGCCAAGAGGGACAGGTCGGTGGCTACACCTTC. It encodes CASSQEGQVGGYTF.